This TCR delta chain is from a study of gamma-delta T cells after stem cell transplantation. The J segment lost 2 bases and the V segment lost 1 base, leaving 14 bases of the junction unmatched. This CDR3 has 18 amino acids. Germline loops: CDR1 GEAIGNYY, CDR2 EKD. TCRdb repeated clone calling on the RT-PCR reads with CATT. Here the sample spans some 10,000 delta-chain clones, 1.3% being singletons. This clone turned up a few times. TCRdb assigns this DNA the protein of a much larger clone, which departs from its translation at residue 12; this likely reflects a read error, and the protein shown comes from translating the DNA.

Sequencing input: gamma-delta T cells. The source of this sequence is a human donor. It is not recorded whose cells these are; they may come from a transplant donor. V usage is TRDV2 and J usage is TRDJ1; 8 bases agree with TRDD3. Here the CDR3 reads CACDTVGLGAYKTDKLIF. The CDR3, as DNA: TGTGCCTGTGACACGGTTGGACTGGGGGCTTATAAAACCGATAAACTCATCTTT.